Shown below are 19 T cell receptor beta chains from a single sample sequenced in a study of OX40 agonist ivuxolimab in advanced cancers. TCRdb's table, derived via immunoSEQ multiplex PCR, lists solely in-frame clones and lacks some. The sample includes around 140,000 clones, just over 90% seen only once; the top ten take approximately 0.99%. The material was CD4+ or CD8+ T cells sorted from blood, obtained in a trial of the OX40 agonist ivuxolimab. These receptors were obtained from an adult with an advanced solid tumor such as melanoma, head and neck, liver or kidney cancer.

The J gene is TRBJ1-3, the V gene TRBV2; 7 nucleotides align to TRBD1. J gave up 3 bases and V 4 bases, and 3 bases lay outside the gene matches. The CDR3 loop spans 14 amino acids. Germline V gene lookup returns CDR1 SNHLY and CDR2 FYNNEI. CDR3 loop: CASSGGGSGNTIYF. CDR3 DNA: TGTGCCAGCAGTGGAGGGGGCAGTGGAAACACCATATATTTT. The full variable domain, completed using reference TRBV2 and TRBJ1-3, is EPEVTQTPSHQVTQMGQEVILRCVPISNHLYFYWYRQILGQKVEFLVSFYNNEISEKSEIFDDQFSVERPDGSNFTLKIRSTKLEDSAMYFCASSGGGSGNTIYFGEGSWLTVV.

A single count supports this clone. This rearrangement joins TRBV6-1 to TRBJ1-2; no definite D call. Trimming pared 6 bases from V and 10 bases from J, leaving 12 bases between. The CDR3 is made up of 11 amino acids. The germline V gene has CDR1 MNHNS and CDR2 SASEGT. The CDR3 DNA follows: TGTGCCAGCAGGTCCCGCCAGGACTACACCTTC. Its translation is CASRSRQDYTF.

Of note for this clone: The same CDR3 also results from other DNA sequences found in this sample. The chain has TRBV6-4 and TRBJ2-7, with D uncertain. V dropped 2 bases and J dropped 3 bases, with 2 bases sitting between them. CDR3 length: 11 amino acids. Germline V CDR1 and CDR2: MRHNA, SNTAGT. The CDR3 spells CASSDGYEQYF. CDR3 nucleotide sequence: TGTGCCAGCAGTGACGGCTACGAGCAGTACTTC.

The gene calls are TRBV9 and TRBJ1-5; TRBD1 agrees at 9 bases. The CDR3 is 16 residues long. Germline values: CDR1 SGDLS, CDR2 YYNGEE. With V trimmed by 3 bases and J by 0 bases, 4 bases remained unmatched. The CDR3 loop reads CASSAGQGLSNQPQHF. CDR3 DNA sequence: TGTGCCAGCAGCGCAGGACAGGGGCTTAGCAATCAGCCCCAGCATTTT.

The V and J genes are TRBV11-2 and TRBJ2-5, with a tentative D call TRBD2 (6 bases). The CDR3 has 15 amino acids. Between the trimmed V and J ends, which lost 3 bases and 5 bases, there was a span of 16 bases. Germline V CDR1 and CDR2: SGHAT, FQNNGV. CDR3 bases: TGTGCCAGCAGCTTCCCGAGGACGGGGGTGGAGACCCAGTACTTC. Translating it yields CASSFPRTGVETQYF.

The chain carries TRBV7-2 and TRBJ2-7; no clear D. Germline V gene sequence: CDR1 SGHTA, CDR2 FQGNSA. Trimming took 4 bases from V and 4 from J, leaving 20 bases between them. The CDR3 consists of 16 residues. The CDR3 region has the DNA TGTGCCAGCAGCTCGGTGGTCGGCCTAACTAAGTACGAGCAGTACTTC. It translates to CASSSVVGLTKYEQYF.

This sequence joins TRBV2 and TRBJ1-5; 7 bases are shared with TRBD1. Germline lookup yields CDR1 SNHLY and CDR2 FYNNEI. There are 15 residues in the CDR3. J gave up 4 bases and V 2 bases, and 5 bases lay outside the gene matches. The CDR3: CASSERSTGNQPQHF. The CDR3 coding sequence is TGTGCCAGCAGTGAAAGATCGACAGGGAATCAGCCCCAGCATTTT. Full variable domain (remainder filled in from reference TRBV2 and TRBJ1-5): EPEVTQTPSHQVTQMGQEVILRCVPISNHLYFYWYRQILGQKVEFLVSFYNNEISEKSEIFDDQFSVERPDGSNFTLKIRSTKLEDSAMYFCASSERSTGNQPQHFGDGTRLSIL.

The chain has TRBV6-1 and TRBJ2-7, with a tentative D call TRBD2 (5 bases). Looked up from germline, CDR1 is MNHNS and CDR2 is SASEGT. V was shortened by 8 bases and J by 6 bases, with 17 bases between the two germline ends. The CDR3 contains 13 residues. CDR3 sequence reads: CASHGSPRGEQYF. Written as DNA, the CDR3 is TGTGCCAGCCATGGATCCCCTCGGGGCGAGCAGTACTTC.

V usage is TRBV5-1 and J usage is TRBJ1-2, with D possibly TRBD1 on 5 matching bases. The CDR3 covers 15 residues. V lost 0 bases, J lost 5 bases, and 14 bases lay in between. Germline CDR1 SGHRS, CDR2 YFSETQ. CDR3 bases: TGCGCCAGCAGCTTGGCCGGGGGGAGTGGGTATGGCTACACCTTC. Amino acid sequence: CASSLAGGSGYGYTF.

The rearrangement uses TRBV21-1 and TRBJ1-2; whether TRBD1, the table's D call, matches the DNA was not checked. TRBV21-1 is shown as a pseudogene. This CDR3 region has 15 residues. CDR3 sequence: CASRPLDRGDYGYTF. The CDR3 bases are TGTGCCAGCAGACCCCTTGACAGGGGCGACTATGGCTACACCTTC.

V gene TRBV4-1 combines with J gene TRBJ2-1, with D possibly being TRBD2 (5 bases). The CDR3 consists of 16 residues. Germline-derived CDR1 and CDR2 are MGHRA and YSYEKL. Trimming left V 1 base short and J 4 bases short, with 14 bases between. The CDR3 coding sequence is TGCGCCAGCAGCCAAGTCCTAGCTAGCATATACAATGAGCAGTTCTTC. Translated: CASSQVLASIYNEQFF.

The gene calls are TRBV5-4 and TRBJ2-3; D ambiguous. CDR3 length: 13 residues. The V end was cut by 7 bases, the J end by 1 base, with 10 bases between. Germline V gene sequence: CDR1 SGHNT, CDR2 YYREEE (reference sequence). This chain's CDR3 is CASALRGTDTQYF. The CDR3 DNA is TGTGCCAGCGCCCTTCGAGGCACAGATACGCAGTATTTT.

The rearrangement joins TRBV6-6 to TRBJ2-4, with a possible D match to TRBD2 (6 bases). The germline V and J ends were trimmed by 7 bases and 15 bases, with 19 bases remaining between them. Germline CDR1 MNHNY, CDR2 SVGAGI (reference sequence). The CDR3 consists of 12 residues. The CDR3: CASTTDTGRGYF. The DNA for the CDR3 is TGTGCCAGCACCACAGACACGGGGCGGGGGTACTTC.

V and J are TRBV5-1 and TRBJ1-5, with D tentatively TRBD1 (6 bases). CDR3 length equals 18 residues. V dropped 4 bases and J dropped 1 base, with 21 bases sitting between them. Germline values: CDR1 SGHRS, CDR2 YFSETQ. The CDR3 DNA reads TGCGCCAGCAGCAGACAGGTTCCCCTTAAAGCGAGCAATCAGCCCCAGCATTTT. This sequence encodes CASSRQVPLKASNQPQHF.

CDR3 bases: TGTGCCAGCAGCATCGACAGGGGGGCCTACGAGCAGTACTTC. This encodes CASSIDRGAYEQYF. The rearrangement uses TRBV7-8 and TRBJ2-7, with TRBD1 matching over 9 bases. The V segment lost 5 bases and the J segment 2 bases; nucleotides outside the gene matches: 4. In germline, CDR1 is SGHVS, CDR2 FQNEAQ. This CDR3 is 14 amino acids long.

The chain joins TRBV30 to TRBJ2-7, with 8 bases matching TRBD1. The CDR3 is 14 residues long. Germline V lookup: CDR1 GTSNPN, CDR2 SVGIG (reference sequence). V lost 3 bases, J lost 3 bases, and 7 bases stayed unmatched. CDR3 nucleotide sequence: TGTGCCTGGAGCAACCGGGACAGGCTCTACGAGCAGTACTTC. This translates into CAWSNRDRLYEQYF.

V is TRBV27 and J is TRBJ1-4, with D maybe TRBD1 (5 bases). The CDR3 sequence is 13 residues long. Germline CDR1 reads MNHEY; CDR2 reads SMNVEV (reference sequence). V shed 5 bases and J shed 5 bases, with 9 bases lying between them. DNA of the CDR3: TGTGCCAGCAGTCCCTGGGGGAATGAAAAACTGTTTTTT. It encodes CASSPWGNEKLFF.

V and J are TRBV5-4 and TRBJ2-5; 9 bases are a match to TRBD1. The CDR3 has 13 residues. Losses at the gene ends were 4 bases for V and 2 bases for J; bases not matched to a gene: 0. Germline CDR1 reads SGHNT; CDR2 reads YYREEE (reference sequence). CDR3 loop: CASSGQGQETQYF. The CDR3 DNA reads as TGTGCCAGCAGCGGACAGGGGCAAGAGACCCAGTACTTC.

This chain connects TRBV18 to TRBJ1-3; unclear D gene. This CDR3 comprises 13 residues. V shed 2 bases and J shed 4 bases, with 6 bases lying between them. Germline V gives CDR1 KGHSH, CDR2 LQKENI. CDR3 DNA: TGTGCCAGCTCACCAGGGAAAGGAAACACCATATATTTT. Amino acids: CASSPGKGNTIYF.